The 24 T cell receptor beta chains below all came from one sample that was sequenced in a study of CD8+ T cells in alopecia areata. As for treatment: oral pan-JAK inhibitor, 5-10 mg twice daily. RNA was extracted and reverse transcribed into cDNA as the sequencing template. The data were produced by immunoSEQ multiplex PCR, yet TCRdb's version contains in-frame clones alone and is incomplete. There are about 160,000 clones in the sample; roughly 65% occur only once, and roughly 0.91% lies in the top ten. The sequenced sample was CD4+ T cells sorted from blood, obtained at week 4, from a patient treated with tofacitinib. Every receptor here comes from a human donor with alopecia areata.

The chain joins TRBV29-1 to TRBJ1-2, with 11 nucleotides matching TRBD1. In germline, CDR1 is SQVTM, CDR2 ANQGSEA. Trimming removed 7 bases from V and 8 bases from J; junction bases left unmatched: 9. The CDR3 extends over 13 amino acids. The chain's CDR3 is CSARRGQGDGYTF. In nucleotides, the CDR3 is TGCAGCGCCCGAAGGGGACAGGGGGACGGCTACACCTTC.

This chain uses TRBV6-1 with TRBJ2-3, with D possibly matching TRBD1 (6 bases). Trimming left V 10 bases short and J 2 bases short, with 16 bases between. CDR3 length: 14 amino acids. CDR1 MNHNS and CDR2 SASEGT come from the germline V gene. The CDR3, as DNA: TGTGCCATCCGAGAACAGGGAGTCACAGATACGCAGTATTTT. Residues: CAIREQGVTDTQYF.

In its sample, this clone was seen once. The V and J genes are TRBV25-1 and TRBJ1-6; D may be TRBD1 (5 bases). The CDR3 length is 14 residues. Looked up from germline, CDR1 is MGHDK and CDR2 is SYGVNS. V was pared by 1 base and J by 10 bases, with 11 bases between. CDR3 protein: CASSEFPEGSPLHF. The CDR3 DNA reads as TGTGCCAGCAGTGAATTTCCCGAGGGGTCACCCCTCCACTTT.

V and J are TRBV5-4 and TRBJ2-5, with a weak D call TRBD2 (6 bases). This CDR3 contains 15 residues. Germline values: CDR1 SGHNT, CDR2 YYREEE (reference sequence). The V gene lost 4 bases and the J gene lost 2 bases, with 15 bases spanning the gap. CDR3 coding DNA: TGTGCCAGCAGCCGGGGAGGATCAGCACAAGAGACCCAGTACTTC. Translating gives CASSRGGSAQETQYF.

The DNA of the CDR3 is TGTGCCATCAGTGAGGCGGAGACCCAGTACTTC. As protein: CAISEAETQYF. The chain carries TRBV10-3 and TRBJ2-5, with D uncertain. CDR1 is ENHRY and CDR2 is SYGVKD in the germline V gene. This CDR3 comprises 11 residues. Trimming shortened V by 2 bases and J by 5 bases, and 3 bases separated the two germline ends.

The V and J genes are TRBV25-1 and TRBJ2-2; D is possibly TRBD1 (5 bases). The CDR3 is 15 amino acids. Germline assignment: CDR1 MGHDK and CDR2 SYGVNS. V gave up 4 bases and J gave up 5 bases, with 14 bases separating them. The CDR3 region has the DNA TGTGCCAGCAGTGTAACGCAGGGAAATACCGGGGAGCTGTTTTTT. Encoded protein: CASSVTQGNTGELFF.

CDR3 in amino acids: CASSDRSLNSPLHF. Here the CDR3 DNA reads TGTGCCAGCAGTGACAGGAGCCTTAATTCACCCCTCCACTTT. This chain joins TRBV2 and TRBJ1-6; D not certain. Trimming left V 3 bases short and J 6 bases short, with 9 bases between. The CDR3 runs to 14 residues. The germline gives CDR1 SNHLY, CDR2 FYNNEI.

This chain connects TRBV7-2 to TRBJ1-5, with a weak D call TRBD1 (5 bases). The CDR3 loop spans 15 amino acids. Germline V gives CDR1 SGHTA, CDR2 FQGNSA. Trimming stripped 6 bases from V and 2 bases from J, with 14 bases between. CDR3 nucleotide sequence: TGTGCCAGCAGTATCCAGGGCTACGGCAATCAGCCCCAGCATTTT. This translates into CASSIQGYGNQPQHF.

The chain uses TRBV5-4 and TRBJ1-2; possible D gene TRBD1, 5 bases. V lost 2 bases and J 3 bases, leaving 17 bases between the germline ends. The CDR3 spans 16 residues. Germline V CDR1 and CDR2: SGHNT, YYREEE (reference sequence). CDR3 in amino acids: CASSLGDQGHHYGYTF. As DNA, the CDR3 is TGTGCCAGCAGCTTAGGGGACCAGGGTCACCACTATGGCTACACCTTC. Full variable domain (missing parts from reference TRBV5-4 and TRBJ1-2): ETGVTQSPTHLIKTRGQQVTLRCSSQSGHNTVSWYQQALGQGPQFIFQYYREEENGRGNFPPRFSGLQFPNYSSELNVNALELDDSALYLCASSLGDQGHHYGYTFGSGTRLTVV.

V and J are TRBV19 and TRBJ1-5; D might be TRBD1 (6 bases). Germline CDR1 reads LNHDA; CDR2 reads SQIVND (reference sequence). This CDR3 is built from 13 residues. V was shortened by 5 bases and J by 5 bases, with 10 bases between the two germline ends. CDR3 sequence (DNA): TGTGCCAGTAGTTACAGGGATGATCAGCCCCAGCATTTT. This translates into CASSYRDDQPQHF.

The chain uses TRBV7-2 and TRBJ2-5; no definite D call. V was clipped by 6 bases and J by 4 bases, with 15 bases between them. CDR3 length: 14 residues. Germline assignment: CDR1 SGHTA and CDR2 FQGNSA. CDR3 protein: CASRSTMGSETQYF. DNA of the CDR3: TGTGCCAGCAGATCAACTATGGGGTCAGAGACCCAGTACTTC.

This clone appeared a few times. The chain is built from TRBV7-2 and TRBJ2-7; possibly TRBD1 or TRBD2 for D (6 bases each). CDR3 size: 15 residues. Trimming took off 5 bases at V and 0 bases at J, with 14 bases between the two ends. Per germline, CDR1 SGHTA and CDR2 FQGNSA. The CDR3 loop reads CASSGGGYSSYEQYF. The DNA for the CDR3 is TGTGCCAGCAGCGGAGGGGGATACAGCTCCTACGAGCAGTACTTC.

The chain has TRBV5-1 and TRBJ2-5; D is uncertain. Trimming took 5 bases from V and 5 from J, leaving 7 bases between them. The CDR3 is 11 amino acids. The germline V gene has CDR1 SGHRS and CDR2 YFSETQ. The chain's CDR3 is CASSELETQYF. The CDR3 DNA is TGCGCCAGCAGTGAGTTGGAGACCCAGTACTTC.

CDR3 nucleotide sequence: TGTGCCAGTAGTATAGTCGGCAGGGGGCACGAGCAGTACTTC. It encodes CASSIVGRGHEQYF. The chain is built from TRBV19 and TRBJ2-7, with 8 bases aligning to TRBD1. CDR3 length: 14 residues. From germline, CDR1 is LNHDA and CDR2 SQIVND (reference sequence). V shed 1 base and J 5 bases; nucleotides not matched to a gene: 4.

The chain has TRBV5-6 and TRBJ1-1; perhaps TRBD1 as D (6 bases). V shed 4 bases and J shed 6 bases, with 16 bases lying between them. The germline V gene has CDR1 SGHDT and CDR2 YYEEEE. CDR3 length: 14 residues. CDR3 nucleotides: TGTGCCAGCAGCCCGGGACAAATGTCGGCTGAAGCTTTCTTT. Its translation is CASSPGQMSAEAFF. Looking up the rest from reference TRBV5-6 and TRBJ1-1 gives the full variable domain: DAGVTQSPTHLIKTRGQQVTLRCSPKSGHDTVSWYQQALGQGPQFIFQYYEEEERQRGNFPDRFSGHQFPNYSSELNVNALLLGDSALYLCASSPGQMSAEAFFGQGTRLTVV.

V usage is TRBV29-1 and J usage is TRBJ2-7; a possible D gene is TRBD2 (5 bases). CDR1 is SQVTM and CDR2 is ANQGSEA in the germline V gene. The CDR3 is made up of 10 amino acids. Trimming removed 3 bases from V and 9 bases from J, with 9 bases in between. The CDR3 region has the DNA TGCAGCGTTGATTCCGGGGTGCAGTACTTC. This sequence encodes CSVDSGVQYF.

This clone was recorded at least ten times. This same CDR3 is encoded by further DNA sequences in the sample. For the CDR3, the DNA is TGCAGTGCTAGAGGGGCCACTGAAGCTTTCTTT. It encodes CSARGATEAFF. The chain carries TRBV20-1 and TRBJ1-1, with D unresolved. V lost 1 base and J 4 bases, leaving 4 bases between the germline ends. The length of the CDR3 is 11 residues. Germline CDR1 DFQATT, CDR2 SNEGSKA (reference sequence).

The J gene is TRBJ2-6, the V gene TRBV7-9; D not certain. The germline V gene encodes CDR1 SEHNR and CDR2 FQNEAQ (reference sequence). V was cut by 1 base and J by 1 base, with 8 bases left in between. The CDR3 extends over 16 amino acids. In nucleotides, the CDR3 is TGTGCCAGCAGCTTAGAGAAGGGATCTGGGGCCAACGTCCTGACTTTC. This translates into CASSLEKGSGANVLTF.

This clone was detected only a few times. This rearrangement joins TRBV30 to TRBJ1-2; possibly TRBD1 for D (5 bases). CDR1 and CDR2 from the germline V gene are GTSNPN and SVGIG (reference sequence). The CDR3 covers 11 residues. Trimming left V 2 bases short and J 8 bases short, with 9 bases between. In DNA form, the CDR3 reads TGTGCCTGGAGTTCGGGACCCGGCTACACCTTC. Its translation: CAWSSGPGYTF.

The gene calls are TRBV29-1 and TRBJ2-3; weak D call: TRBD1 (5 bases). From germline, CDR1 is SQVTM and CDR2 ANQGSEA. The CDR3 has 13 amino acids. The V end was cut by 7 bases, the J end by 1 base, with 12 bases between. CDR3 bases: TGCAGCGGGGATGACAGACGCACAGATACGCAGTATTTT. Amino acids: CSGDDRRTDTQYF.

The chain combines TRBV4-3 with TRBJ1-1; D gene ambiguous. Trimming shortened V by 0 bases and J by 3 bases, and 8 bases separated the two germline ends. Germline CDR1 LGHNA, CDR2 YSLEER. The CDR3 extends over 14 amino acids. CDR3 coding DNA: TGCGCCAGCAGCCAAGAATGGGCGGACACTGAAGCTTTCTTT. Translated: CASSQEWADTEAFF.

The chain links TRBV29-1 to TRBJ2-1; possible D gene TRBD2, 6 bases. There are 13 residues in the CDR3. Trimming stripped 7 bases from V and 0 bases from J, with 10 bases between. Germline V gene data show CDR1 as SQVTM and CDR2 as ANQGSEA. The CDR3 DNA reads as TGCAGCGCCGGAGGGAGCTCCTACAATGAGCAGTTCTTC. Its protein product is CSAGGSSYNEQFF.

The chain recombines TRBV2 with TRBJ1-5, with a tentative D call TRBD1 (6 bases). Germline V gene sequence: CDR1 SNHLY, CDR2 FYNNEI. Trimming left V 3 bases short and J 0 bases short, with 9 bases between. CDR3 length equals 15 residues. The CDR3 coding sequence is TGTGCCAGCAGTGAGGACAGACTTAGCAATCAGCCCCAGCATTTT. Translated: CASSEDRLSNQPQHF.

V and J are TRBV29-1 and TRBJ2-3; 8 nucleotides line up with TRBD2. Germline assignment: CDR1 SQVTM and CDR2 ANQGSEA. Trimming at V came to 3 bases and at J to 1 base, leaving 0 bases not matched to a gene. The CDR3 has 13 amino acids. The CDR3 spells CSVERGGTDTQYF. CDR3 DNA: TGCAGCGTTGAGCGGGGGGGCACAGATACGCAGTATTTT.